The 11 T cell receptor beta chains presented below share a single source sample, sequenced in a study of T cell clonality in common variable immunodeficiency. The study's findings and limits: Reportedly, TCR beta sequences from common variable immunodeficiency showed fewer deletions and N-nucleotide insertions.

No cognate antigen is known for these TCRs. The data were produced by immunoSEQ multiplex PCR, yet TCRdb's version contains in-frame clones alone and is incomplete. The data list about 21,000 clones, none observed once; approximately 2.6% falls to the top ten. Material: peripheral blood mononuclear cells. The origin of the receptors is a human donor with common variable immunodeficiency.

This clone was picked up a small number of times. The read terminates 3 residues ahead of where the CDR3 ends, so the germline J gene completes it. The chain recombines TRBV7-2 with TRBJ2-1; a weak D match, TRBD2 (7 bases). The CDR3 has 15 amino acids. From germline, CDR1 is SGHTA and CDR2 FQGNSA. Trimming pared 4 bases from V and 8 bases from J, leaving 18 bases between. The DNA read from the CDR3 is TGTGCCAGCAGCTCCTTAGGGGGGGCCTCTGATGAG. It specifies CASSSLGGASDE. In full, the CDR3 reads CASSSLGGASDEQFF.

This clone was observed a handful of times. The CDR3 DNA, read in part, is TGTGCCAGTAGTACCCTACGGCAATACAGGGGGAACACCGGGGAG. Amino acid sequence: CASSTLRQYRGNTGE. In full, the CDR3 reads CASSTLRQYRGNTGELFF. This sequence joins TRBV19 and TRBJ2-2, with TRBD1 identical over 7 bases. The CDR3 goes on 3 residues after the read ends, and that part is filled in from the germline J gene. The CDR3 extends over 18 amino acids. Germline lookup yields CDR1 LNHDA and CDR2 SQIVND (reference sequence). With 4 bases clipped from V and 1 base from J, the junction kept 12 bases outside the gene matches.

This clone was picked up a small number of times. The read is 3 residues too short to cover the CDR3 end, so that end is filled in from the germline J gene. The rearrangement uses TRBV30 and TRBJ1-2; TRBD1 matches at 8 bases. The length of the CDR3 is 15 residues. The trim removed 3 bases at V and 5 bases at J, leaving 11 bases unmatched. Per the germline V gene, CDR1 is GTSNPN and CDR2 is SVGIG (reference sequence). The CDR3 is CAWSGDRGGGYGYTF. Incomplete CDR3 DNA: TGTGCCTGGAGCGGCGACAGGGGTGGGGGTTATGGC. The whole variable domain, remainder taken from reference TRBV30 and TRBJ1-2, is SQTIHQWPATLVQPVGSPLSLECTVEGTSNPNLYWYRQAAGRGLQLLFYSVGIGQISSEVPQNLSASRPQDRQFILSSKKLLLSDSGFYLCAWSGDRGGGYGYTFGSGTRLTVV.

This clone was detected a few times. The read finishes 3 residues shy of the CDR3 end, and the germline J gene is used to complete it. V gene TRBV19 combines with J gene TRBJ2-7, with TRBD2 matching 11 bases. Looked up from germline, CDR1 is LNHDA and CDR2 is SQIVND (reference sequence). The ends lost 3 bases at V and 3 bases at J; junction bases unmatched: 4. CDR3 length: 15 amino acids. The DNA read from the CDR3 is TGTGCCAGTAGTATCCACACTAGCGGGAGCTACGAG. Amino acid sequence: CASSIHTSGSYE. The whole CDR3 protein is CASSIHTSGSYEQYF.

In its sample, this clone was seen a few times. The read stops 3 residues short of the end of the CDR3; the missing end is completed from the germline J gene. The rearrangement links TRBV19 to TRBJ1-3; tentative D call: TRBD1 (5 bases). Germline V CDR1 and CDR2: LNHDA, SQIVND (reference sequence). Deletions cut 0 bases from V and 8 bases from J, with 8 bases between. The CDR3 is made up of 13 amino acids. Incomplete CDR3 DNA: TGTGCCAGTAGTATAGAAAGGGGTCACACC. Protein: CASSIERGHT. The complete CDR3 sequence is CASSIERGHTIYF.

About this clone itself: The read falls 3 residues short of the CDR3 end, and the missing part is taken from the germline J gene. The V gene is TRBV18, the J gene TRBJ2-3; 12 bases map to TRBD2. Germline V gene data show CDR1 as KGHSH and CDR2 as LQKENI. V lost 4 bases, J lost 5 bases, and 7 bases stayed unmatched. This CDR3 comprises 16 residues. The CDR3 reads CASSLRTSGVKDTQYF. The part of the CDR3 DNA that was read is TGTGCCAGCTCACTTAGGACTAGCGGGGTGAAAGATACG.

This clone was counted a few times. The read gets to within 3 residues of the CDR3 end, and the germline J gene fills in the rest. The chain uses TRBV6-2 or TRBV6-3 and TRBJ2-1; 10 bases fit TRBD1. With V trimmed by 5 bases and J by 6 bases, 7 bases remained unmatched. CDR1 is MNHEY, CDR2 SVGEGT, per germline. This CDR3 is built from 15 residues. Partial CDR3 DNA: TGTGCCAGCAGTCCACCGGGACAGGGGCCCAATGAG. It specifies CASSPPGQGPNE. The full CDR3 protein reads CASSPPGQGPNEQFF.

This clone turned up a few times. Partial CDR3 DNA: TGCAGTGCTAGAGATGGAGCGGCACAAGAGACC. This sequence encodes CSARDGAAQET. The entire CDR3 protein is CSARDGAAQETQYF. The chain is built from TRBV20-1 and TRBJ2-5, with D tentatively TRBD2 (5 bases). The read terminates 3 residues ahead of where the CDR3 ends, so the germline J gene completes it. CDR1 is DFQATT, CDR2 SNEGSKA, per germline (reference sequence). This CDR3 has 14 residues. V lost 0 bases and J 2 bases, leaving 10 bases between the germline ends.

Comment on this clone: With the read ending 3 residues before the CDR3 end, the germline J gene is used to fill in that end. The V and J genes are TRBV2 and TRBJ1-1; the D gene is possibly TRBD1 (6 bases). CDR3 size: 13 residues. Trimming took off 8 bases at V and 1 base at J, with 11 bases between the two ends. CDR1 SNHLY and CDR2 FYNNEI come from the germline V gene. Incomplete CDR3 DNA: TGTGCCAGCGGAGCCAGGGGGAACACTGAA. It specifies CASGARGNTE. The CDR3 as a whole reads CASGARGNTEAFF.

Points on this clone: The read falls 3 residues short of the CDR3 end, and the missing part is taken from the germline J gene. This chain connects TRBV7-2 to TRBJ2-3; D is unresolved. V lost 4 bases and J lost 5, with 7 bases in between. The CDR3 length is 12 residues. The germline gives CDR1 SGHTA, CDR2 FQGNSA. Incomplete CDR3 DNA: TGTGCCAGCAGCTCTCCTAGAGATACG. Amino acid sequence: CASSSPRDT. The CDR3 in its entirety is CASSSPRDTQYF.

This clone is labeled as medium-sized. The CDR3 DNA, read in part, is TGTGCCAGCAGTGAGATGGGGGCTCAAGAGACC. This gives the protein CASSEMGAQET. The whole CDR3 sequence reads CASSEMGAQETQYF. J is TRBJ2-5 and V is TRBV6-1; TRBD1 might be the D (6 bases). Read data end 3 residues before the CDR3 end; the end is taken from the germline J gene. The V and J ends lost 3 bases and 2 bases respectively, with 10 bases between them. The CDR3 has 14 amino acids. CDR1 and CDR2 from the germline V gene are MNHNS and SASEGT.